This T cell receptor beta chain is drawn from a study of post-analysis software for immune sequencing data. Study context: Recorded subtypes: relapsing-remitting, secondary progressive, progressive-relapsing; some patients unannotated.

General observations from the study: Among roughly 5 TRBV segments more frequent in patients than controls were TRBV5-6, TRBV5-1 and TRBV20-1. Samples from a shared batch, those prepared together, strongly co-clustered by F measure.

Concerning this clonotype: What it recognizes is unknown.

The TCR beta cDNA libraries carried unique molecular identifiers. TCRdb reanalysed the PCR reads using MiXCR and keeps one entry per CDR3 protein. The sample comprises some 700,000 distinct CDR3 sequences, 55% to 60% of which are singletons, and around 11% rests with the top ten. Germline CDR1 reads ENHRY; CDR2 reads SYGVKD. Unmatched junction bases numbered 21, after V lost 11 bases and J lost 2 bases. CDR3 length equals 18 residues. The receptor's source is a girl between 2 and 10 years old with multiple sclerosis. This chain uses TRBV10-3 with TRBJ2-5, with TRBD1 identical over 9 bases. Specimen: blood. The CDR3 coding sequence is TGTGCCTCGAAGGGGACAGGGCCGAACCCCGGGGGGCAAGAGACCCAGTACTTC. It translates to CASKGTGPNPGGQETQYF.